This passage covers 32 T cell receptor beta chains from one sample sequenced in a study of cytomegalovirus exposure and HLA in healthy donors. PCR was performed using 60 Vbeta and 13 Jbeta primers. Produced via immunoSEQ multiplex PCR; TCRdb's table is partial and in-frame only. The sample shows about 170,000 clones, over 75% of them seen only once. Sequencing was carried out using PBMCs. Source of these receptors: a woman aged 18-35 years in good health and CMV-seronegative.

The chain recombines TRBV28 with TRBJ2-7; D possibly corresponds to TRBD2 (6 bases). The length of the CDR3 is 13 residues. The V and J ends lost 3 bases and 3 bases respectively, with 9 bases between them. Germline V CDR1 and CDR2: MDHEN, SYDVKM. CDR3 amino acids: CASSFGTGYEQYF. The CDR3 DNA follows: TGTGCCAGCAGTTTCGGGACTGGCTACGAGCAGTACTTC.

This chain uses TRBV27 with TRBJ2-1; TRBD1 matches 9 bases. V gave up 5 bases and J gave up 6 bases; unmatched junction bases: 17. This CDR3 comprises 18 residues. Germline values: CDR1 MNHEY, CDR2 SMNVEV (reference sequence). CDR3 protein: CASSAPNQGTGFGNEQFF. The CDR3 nucleotides are TGTGCCAGCAGTGCCCCGAATCAGGGGACAGGGTTTGGCAATGAGCAGTTCTTC.

This chain connects TRBV6-6 to TRBJ2-5; D is possibly TRBD1 (5 bases). This CDR3 is 16 amino acids long. V was pared by 7 bases and J by 5 bases, with 23 bases between. CDR1 is MNHNY and CDR2 is SVGAGI in the germline V gene (reference sequence). The CDR3 DNA follows: TGTGCCAGCACCCCAACGACAGCAAGCCTCGGGGAGACCCAGTACTTC. The encoded protein is CASTPTTASLGETQYF.

The chain is built from TRBV7-2 and TRBJ1-4; D ambiguous. This CDR3 contains 14 residues. Between the trimmed V and J ends, which lost 2 bases and 8 bases, there was a span of 12 bases. CDR1 SGHTA and CDR2 FQGNSA come from the germline V gene. CDR3 nucleotide sequence: TGTGCCAGCAGCTTATGGTTCCCGGGAGAAAAACTGTTTTTT. Protein product: CASSLWFPGEKLFF.

V is TRBV4-1 and J is TRBJ2-5, with 9 bases aligning to TRBD2. CDR3 length equals 15 residues. Germline lookup yields CDR1 MGHRA and CDR2 YSYEKL. V lost 2 bases and J lost 2; bases outside the gene matches: 3. The chain's CDR3 is CASSQHGLAQETQYF. In DNA, the CDR3 is TGCGCCAGCAGCCAACATGGACTAGCGCAAGAGACCCAGTACTTC.

The rearrangement joins TRBV7-8 to TRBJ2-7; 7 nucleotides align to TRBD2. Trimming took 4 bases from V and 1 from J; bases not matched to a gene: 10. CDR1 and CDR2 (germline): SGHVS, FQNEAQ. The CDR3 runs to 16 residues. Here the CDR3 DNA reads TGTGCCAGCAGCTGGGCTAGCGGTAGGATTTCCTACGAGCAGTACTTC. Translated: CASSWASGRISYEQYF.

Remarks on this clone: A junction boundary mismatches the germline segment, possibly from a read error. The chain recombines TRBV7-7 with TRBJ2-3; possibly TRBD2 for D (5 bases). This CDR3 comprises 13 residues. Germline V gene sequence: CDR1 SSHAT, CDR2 FNYEAQ (reference sequence). The CDR3 coding sequence is TGTGCTAGCAGCTTAAGCGGTTCAGATACGCAGTATTTT. Amino acids: CASSLSGSDTQYF.

On this clone: At one boundary the junction diverges from the germline segment, which might be a read error. Other DNA sequences within the sample encode an identical CDR3. The CDR3 is CAISPASGRDYNEQFF. For the CDR3, the DNA is TGCGCCATCAGTCCAGCGAGCGGGAGGGACTACAATGAGCAGTTCTTC. This sequence joins TRBV10-3 and TRBJ2-1, with 10 bases lining up with TRBD2. CDR3 length: 16 residues. Germline lookup yields CDR1 ENHRY and CDR2 SYGVKD.

The chain joins TRBV18 to TRBJ2-7, with no clear D. Per the germline V gene, CDR1 is KGHSH and CDR2 is LQKENI. Between the trimmed V and J ends, which lost 0 bases and 0 bases, there was a span of 9 bases. This CDR3 has 15 amino acids. Written as DNA, the CDR3 is TGTGCCAGCTCACCACCGAGTTTAGACTCCTACGAGCAGTACTTC. This sequence encodes CASSPPSLDSYEQYF.

The chain couples TRBV9 to TRBJ2-7, with a tentative D call TRBD1 (6 bases). The CDR3 spans 12 residues. Germline-derived CDR1 and CDR2 are SGDLS and YYNGEE. With 4 bases removed from V and 5 bases from J, the gap between germline ends came to 10 bases. The CDR3 loop reads CASSSQGHEQYF. For the CDR3, the DNA is TGTGCCAGCAGCTCACAGGGACACGAGCAGTACTTC.

This CDR3 is CATSRVLEVNEKLFF. Written as DNA, the CDR3 is TGTGCCACCAGCAGAGTTCTGGAGGTTAATGAAAAACTGTTTTTT. The gene calls are TRBV15 and TRBJ1-4; D is unresolved. In germline, CDR1 is LNHNV, CDR2 YYDKDF (reference sequence). The CDR3 covers 15 residues. The V gene lost 1 base and the J gene lost 4 bases, with 10 bases spanning the gap.

V is TRBV7-5 and J is TRBJ1-5; TRBD1, the D gene given by the table, was not confirmed from the DNA. TRBV7-5 constitutes a pseudogene. The CDR3 spans 18 residues. CDR3 nucleotide sequence: TGTGTCAGAAGCCCTCCCCTCCTGGACAGGTTCTACAATCAGCCCCAGCATTTT. This sequence encodes CVRSPPLLDRFYNQPQHF.

The gene calls are TRBV7-2 and TRBJ2-4; the D is unclear. The CDR3 covers 14 residues. Germline CDR1 SGHTA, CDR2 FQGNSA. The V gene lost 5 bases and the J gene lost 8 bases, with 16 bases spanning the gap. CDR3 sequence (DNA): TGTGCCAGCAGCATATACGCCGCCCAGGACATTCAGTACTTC. Translating it yields CASSIYAAQDIQYF.

The rearrangement joins TRBV7-9 to TRBJ1-2; 7 bases line up with TRBD1. This CDR3 has 16 amino acids. Germline values: CDR1 SEHNR, CDR2 FQNEAQ (reference sequence). J lost 2 bases, V lost 6 bases, and 12 bases had no gene match. CDR3: CASSPPGAGGNYGYTF. Here the CDR3 DNA reads TGTGCCAGCAGTCCCCCTGGTGCAGGGGGGAACTATGGCTACACCTTC.

This chain connects TRBV6-1 to TRBJ2-7; TRBD2 might be the D (6 bases). V was clipped by 5 bases and J by 2 bases, with 13 bases between them. Germline CDR1 reads MNHNS; CDR2 reads SASEGT. The CDR3 consists of 14 residues. The CDR3: CASSKEQRAYEQYF. In DNA form, the CDR3 reads TGTGCCAGCAGTAAAGAGCAGCGGGCCTACGAGCAGTACTTC.

V and J are TRBV2 and TRBJ2-2; unclear D gene. The CDR3 loop spans 12 amino acids. V was cut by 5 bases and J by 6 bases, with 7 bases left in between. Germline V gene sequence: CDR1 SNHLY, CDR2 FYNNEI. The CDR3 bases are TGTGCCAGCAGTTCCGGGTCCGGGGAGCTGTTTTTT. Protein product: CASSSGSGELFF.

The rearrangement links TRBV4-1 to TRBJ2-5, with 10 bases that match TRBD2. The CDR3 has 15 residues. In germline, CDR1 is MGHRA, CDR2 YSYEKL. V was pared by 4 bases and J by 2 bases, with 4 bases of the junction left unmatched. The CDR3, as DNA: TGCGCCAGCAGCCGCCGAGCGGGAGGGCAAGAGACCCAGTACTTC. It yields the protein CASSRRAGGQETQYF.

The gene calls are TRBV28 and TRBJ2-7, with D maybe TRBD2 (5 bases). The germline gives CDR1 MDHEN, CDR2 SYDVKM. This CDR3 is built from 15 residues. V dropped 2 bases and J dropped 6 bases, with 17 bases sitting between them. The chain's CDR3 is CASSLASSGRAEQYF. Here the CDR3 DNA reads TGTGCCAGCAGTTTAGCTAGCAGCGGAAGAGCCGAGCAGTACTTC.

The CDR3 sequence: CASSPTGIEAFF. CDR3 bases: TGTGCCAGCAGTCCTACAGGGATTGAAGCTTTCTTT. The chain uses TRBV27 and TRBJ1-1; a weak D match, TRBD1 (6 bases). The CDR3 runs to 12 residues. V gave up 5 bases and J gave up 7 bases, with 11 bases separating them. Germline-derived CDR1 and CDR2 are MNHEY and SMNVEV (reference sequence).

The chain joins TRBV15 to TRBJ1-4, with no clear D. In germline, CDR1 is LNHNV, CDR2 YYDKDF (reference sequence). V was pared by 3 bases and J by 8 bases, with 16 bases between. The CDR3 contains 15 residues. CDR3 residues: CATSSARRASEKLFF. CDR3 coding DNA: TGTGCCACCAGCAGTGCGCGGCGGGCCTCCGAAAAACTGTTTTTT.

The chain employs TRBV6-5 and TRBJ2-5; 8 positions match TRBD2. V lost 4 bases and J lost 6; bases outside the gene matches: 10. The CDR3 extends over 15 amino acids. Germline V gene data show CDR1 as MNHEY and CDR2 as SVGAGI. CDR3 nucleotides: TGTGCCAGCAGTTCCCTCGGGGGGGGACTGAAGACCCAGTACTTC. This translates into CASSSLGGGLKTQYF.

The chain combines TRBV7-2 with TRBJ1-3; the D is unclear. CDR1 SGHTA and CDR2 FQGNSA come from the germline V gene. CDR3 size: 12 residues. Trimming removed 5 bases from V and 2 bases from J, with 4 bases in between. CDR3 nucleotide sequence: TGTGCCAGCAGCCCCACTGGAAACACCATATATTTT. This codes for CASSPTGNTIYF.

This chain links TRBV7-7 with TRBJ1-4; tentatively, D is TRBD1 (5 bases). The CDR3 sequence is 15 residues long. CDR1 and CDR2 (germline): SSHAT, FNYEAQ (reference sequence). The germline V and J ends were trimmed by 2 bases and 3 bases, with 10 bases remaining between them. CDR3 sequence reads: CASSLQGGANEKLFF. The DNA for the CDR3 is TGTGCCAGCAGCTTACAGGGAGGGGCTAATGAAAAACTGTTTTTT.

This clone came up a few times. The rearrangement joins TRBV14 to TRBJ2-1; 7 bases fit TRBD1. V shed 4 bases and J 4 bases; nucleotides not matched to a gene: 7. CDR1 SGHDN and CDR2 FVKESK come from the germline V gene. The CDR3 spans 15 residues. CDR3 DNA sequence: TGTGCCAGCAGCCGAGGGACAGTTTCTTACAATGAGCAGTTCTTC. Its protein is CASSRGTVSYNEQFF.

This clone was seen only once. The V gene is TRBV7-2, the J gene TRBJ1-2, with TRBD1 matching 12 bases. This CDR3 has 17 amino acids. Per the germline V gene, CDR1 is SGHTA and CDR2 is FQGNSA. Germline trimming cut 5 bases from V and 2 bases from J; bases unmatched to any gene: 9. Here the CDR3 reads CASSPGTGGFKNYGYTF. CDR3 coding DNA: TGTGCCAGCAGCCCCGGGACAGGGGGCTTTAAGAACTATGGCTACACCTTC.

The V call is TRBV9, the J call TRBJ1-2, with 7 bases lining up with TRBD1. The CDR3 runs to 16 residues. V shed 1 base, J shed 8 bases, and the junction held 14 bases outside the gene matches. The germline gives CDR1 SGDLS, CDR2 YYNGEE. CDR3 sequence reads: CASSVYGQDTSRGYTF. The CDR3 DNA reads as TGTGCCAGCAGCGTATATGGACAGGACACGAGCCGGGGCTACACCTTC.

This chain joins TRBV6-6 and TRBJ1-5; D is perhaps TRBD1 (6 bases). Germline V lookup: CDR1 MNHNY, CDR2 SVGAGI (reference sequence). The CDR3 loop spans 14 amino acids. Trimming pared 5 bases from V and 4 bases from J, leaving 12 bases between. CDR3 nucleotides: TGTGCCAGCAGTCTACAGGGCGGGAATCAGCCCCAGCATTTT. Encoded protein: CASSLQGGNQPQHF.

This clone was counted once. The chain has TRBV5-6 and TRBJ1-2; 8 nucleotides line up with TRBD1. V was pared by 4 bases and J by 4 bases, with 3 bases of the junction left unmatched. CDR1 SGHDT and CDR2 YYEEEE come from the germline V gene. The CDR3 is 13 amino acids. This chain's CDR3 is CASSEDRVYGYTF. The CDR3 coding sequence is TGTGCCAGCAGCGAGGACAGGGTCTATGGCTACACCTTC.

The J gene is TRBJ1-4, the V gene TRBV6-1; D unresolved. V lost 3 bases to trimming and J lost 1 base, with 9 bases between them. Germline lookup yields CDR1 MNHNS and CDR2 SASEGT. This CDR3 contains 15 residues. The DNA for the CDR3 is TGTGCCAGCAGTGACGGCGGAGGAACTAATGAAAAACTGTTTTTT. Translating gives CASSDGGGTNEKLFF.

This chain links TRBV27 with TRBJ1-1; D is ambiguous. V lost 1 base to trimming and J lost 5 bases, with 14 bases between them. This CDR3 spans 15 amino acids. CDR1 is MNHEY and CDR2 is SMNVEV in the germline V gene (reference sequence). The CDR3 DNA sequence: TGTGCCAGCAGTTTATTTGGACTCTTAGCAACTGAAGCTTTCTTT. Amino acids: CASSLFGLLATEAFF.

The rearrangement joins TRBV4-1 to TRBJ2-7; D is undetermined. The CDR3 spans 15 residues. The V gene's germline CDR1 is MGHRA and CDR2 YSYEKL. The ends were cut back, 1 base at V and 4 bases at J, with 14 bases in the middle. CDR3 bases: TGCGCCAGCAGCCAAGTCCTAGTATCAAGGTACGAGCAGTACTTC. Translating it yields CASSQVLVSRYEQYF.

The chain carries TRBV30 and TRBJ1-2, with D hard to call. The V gene's germline CDR1 is GTSNPN and CDR2 SVGIG (reference sequence). This CDR3 has 12 residues. Trimming stripped 2 bases from V and 7 bases from J, with 11 bases between. The CDR3 loop is CAWSPQVGGYTF. The CDR3 bases are TGTGCCTGGAGTCCTCAGGTTGGTGGCTACACCTTC.